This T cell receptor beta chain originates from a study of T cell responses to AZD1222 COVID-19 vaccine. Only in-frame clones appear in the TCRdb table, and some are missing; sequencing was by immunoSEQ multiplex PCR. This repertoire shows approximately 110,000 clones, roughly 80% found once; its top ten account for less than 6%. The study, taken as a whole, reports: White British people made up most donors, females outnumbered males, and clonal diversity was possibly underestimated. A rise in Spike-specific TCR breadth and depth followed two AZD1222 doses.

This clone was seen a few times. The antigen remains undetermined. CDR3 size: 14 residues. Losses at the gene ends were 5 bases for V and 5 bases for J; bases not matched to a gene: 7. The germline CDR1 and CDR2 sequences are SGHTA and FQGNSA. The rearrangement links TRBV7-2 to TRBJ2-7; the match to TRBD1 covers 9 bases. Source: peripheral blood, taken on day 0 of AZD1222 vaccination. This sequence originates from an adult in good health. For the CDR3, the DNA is TGTGCCAGCAGCCGCAACAGGGGGCAGGACGAGCAGTACTTC. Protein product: CASSRNRGQDEQYF.